The clone carrying this T cell receptor beta chain has more than one count but fewer than ten. TCRdb re-called the RT-PCR reads with MiXCR, one entry per CDR3 protein. The sample includes 550,000 to 750,000 distinct CDR3 sequences, approximately 14% of them seen just once. Germline V CDR1 and CDR2: SGHAT, FQNNGV. The CDR3 is made up of 11 amino acids. V dropped 6 bases and J dropped 8 bases, with 11 bases sitting between them. This TCR was sampled from a female donor in good health, serving as a healthy control. Sequencing was performed on memory CD4+ T cells from blood. The rearrangement joins TRBV11-2 to TRBJ2-7; no definite D call. This CDR3 is CASSQKFKQYF. CDR3 nucleotides: TGTGCCAGCAGTCAAAAGTTTAAGCAGTACTTC. The whole variable domain, remainder taken from reference TRBV11-2 and TRBJ2-7, is EAGVAQSPRYKIIEKRQSVAFWCNPISGHATLYWYQQILGQGPKLLIQFQNNGVVDDSQLPKDRFSAERLKGVDSTLKIQPAKLEDSAVYLCASSQKFKQYFGPGTRLTVT.